This entry lists 7 T cell receptor beta chains sequenced from one sample in a study of blood T cell repertoires in COVID-19 (dated by TCRdb to between 2020 and 2021). Library preparation used the immunoSEQ multiplex PCR assay. As stored in TCRdb, this immuneACCESS dataset retains in-frame rearrangements with V and J assigned. A fraction of the clones does not appear; measured against another copy, unresolved V genes explain less than half of the discrepancy, and the remainder lacks a known reason. For this sample the table gives approximately 200,000 clones, of which around 85% were detected only once. The ten largest make up roughly 3.2% of the sample. Material: PBMCs or T cells enriched from blood (not recorded which). The receptors here all came from a woman aged 30 to 39 who had recovered from COVID-19.

The rearrangement joins TRBV28 to TRBJ2-5; 8 bases are shared with TRBD2. The ends lost 3 bases at V and 2 bases at J; junction bases unmatched: 2. This CDR3 region has 14 residues. Germline V lookup: CDR1 MDHEN, CDR2 SYDVKM. CDR3 protein: CASSFGRGQETQYF. The CDR3 DNA reads as TGTGCCAGCAGTTTCGGGAGGGGGCAAGAGACCCAGTACTTC.

The rearrangement uses TRBV28 and TRBJ1-5; 7 bases align to TRBD1. The trim removed 4 bases at V and 0 bases at J, leaving 6 bases unmatched. From germline, CDR1 is MDHEN and CDR2 SYDVKM. This CDR3 is built from 16 residues. In DNA form, the CDR3 reads TGTGCCAGCAGTTCAACAGGGGCCTTTAGCAATCAGCCCCAGCATTTT. It specifies CASSSTGAFSNQPQHF.

This clone was recorded once. The V call is TRBV11-2, the J call TRBJ1-1; 9 bases match TRBD1. This CDR3 contains 15 residues. From germline, CDR1 is SGHAT and CDR2 FQNNGV. Germline trimming cut 5 bases from V and 3 bases from J; bases unmatched to any gene: 7. The CDR3 region has the DNA TGTGCCAGCAGCCTCGGACAGGGGAGGGACACTGAAGCTTTCTTT. Translated, it gives CASSLGQGRDTEAFF. The complete variable domain, with remaining parts taken from reference TRBV11-2 and TRBJ1-1, reads EAGVAQSPRYKIIEKRQSVAFWCNPISGHATLYWYQQILGQGPKLLIQFQNNGVVDDSQLPKDRFSAERLKGVDSTLKIQPAKLEDSAVYLCASSLGQGRDTEAFFGQGTRLTVV.

The gene calls are TRBV28 and TRBJ1-1, with no clear D. The V gene's germline CDR1 is MDHEN and CDR2 SYDVKM. The CDR3 is 10 residues long. Trimming took off 5 bases at V and 7 bases at J, with 5 bases between the two ends. The CDR3 DNA sequence: TGTGCCAGCAGTCTTGTTGAAGCTTTCTTT. It translates to CASSLVEAFF.

The rearrangement links TRBV7-9 to TRBJ2-3; no clear D gene. V dropped 1 base and J dropped 2 bases, with 10 bases sitting between them. Germline-derived CDR1 and CDR2 are SEHNR and FQNEAQ (reference sequence). CDR3 length: 15 amino acids. For the CDR3, the DNA is TGTGCCAGCAGCTTAGTGGCTCTCTCCACAGATACGCAGTATTTT. This gives the protein CASSLVALSTDTQYF.

The genes are TRBV14 and TRBJ2-2, with D possibly matching TRBD1 (5 bases). Germline V gene sequence: CDR1 SGHDN, CDR2 FVKESK. Trimming cost V 8 bases and J 3 bases, with 16 bases left between them. The length of the CDR3 is 15 residues. The CDR3 nucleotides are TGTGCCAGCCGGCCCGGTAGGGGATACACCGGGGAGCTGTTTTTT. Translating it yields CASRPGRGYTGELFF.

A few counts support this clone. The V call is TRBV19, the J call TRBJ2-7, with TRBD1 identical over 12 bases. The CDR3 extends over 16 amino acids. V lost 5 bases and J lost 4; bases outside the gene matches: 9. Germline V gene data show CDR1 as LNHDA and CDR2 as SQIVND (reference sequence). The CDR3 loop reads CASSPKGQGAIYEQYF. DNA for the CDR3: TGTGCCAGTAGTCCAAAGGGACAGGGGGCAATATACGAGCAGTACTTC. The full variable domain, with the rest looked up from reference TRBV19 and TRBJ2-7, is DGGITQSPKYLFRKEGQNVTLSCEQNLNHDAMYWYRQDPGQGLRLIYYSQIVNDFQKGDIAEGYSVSREKKESFPLTVTSAQKNPTAFYLCASSPKGQGAIYEQYFGPGTRLTVT.